The text below deals with one TCR beta chain. The sample comes from a study of T-cell reconstitution after alpha-beta-depleted transplantation in children. Unique molecular identifiers were incorporated into the prepared TCRbeta library. MiXCR, run by TCRdb on the PCR reads, gives a single entry per CDR3 protein. The sample has 250,000 to 350,000 distinct CDR3 sequences; roughly 21% are singletons. This TCR came from a male patient under 18 who had a stem cell transplant for acute lymphoblastic leukemia, so the T cells may come from the graft donor. The source material was PBMCs, mostly from graft donor cells, sampled 180 days after TCRalphabeta/CD19-depleted stem cell transplant.

CDR3 DNA sequence: TGTGCCAGCAGCCTGGGAGGGCGGAGAGGCTACACCTTC. Translation gives CASSLGGRRGYTF. This rearrangement joins TRBV7-6 to TRBJ1-2; D is ambiguous. Germline V gene lookup returns CDR1 SGHVS and CDR2 FNYEAQ. The length of the CDR3 is 13 residues. The germline V and J ends were trimmed by 5 bases and 8 bases, with 15 bases remaining between them.